A selection of T cell receptor beta chains follows, all from one sample in a study of cytomegalovirus exposure and HLA in healthy donors. The table came from immunoSEQ multiplex PCR; TCRdb's copy has only in-frame clones and leaves some out. The sample shows 90,000 to 150,000 clones, 76% of them seen only once. Material: PBMCs. These receptors were taken from a woman between 40 and 50 years old in good health and CMV-seropositive. The CDR3 runs from the conserved cysteine through the conserved F or W. D genes are given only for firm matches. The size entry is marked missing in some rows and otherwise reads once, few, many or a size class.

J gene | D gene | clone size | V gene | CDR3 DNA | CDR3 protein
TRBJ2-2 | . | . | TRBV9 | TGTGCCAGCAGCGCTCCCGGGTCCACCGGGGAGCTGTTTTTT | CASSAPGSTGELFF
TRBJ1-2 | . | . | TRBV6-5 | TGTGCCAGCAGTTACTCGAACAGGGCAGATGGCTACACCTTC | CASSYSNRADGYTF
TRBJ2-3 | . | . | TRBV11-2 | TGTGCCAGCAGCTTGATGGGAGGAGATACGCAGTATTTT | CASSLMGGDTQYF
TRBJ2-4 | . | . | TRBV7-6 | TGTGCCAGCAGCCAAGGACTAGCCAAAAACATTCAGTACTTC | CASSQGLAKNIQYF
TRBJ1-4 | TRBD1 | . | TRBV7-2 | TGTGCCAGCAGCCGGGACAGGGGAGAAGAAAAACTGTTTTTT | CASSRDRGEEKLFF
TRBJ1-6 | TRBD1 | . | TRBV19 | TGTGCCAGTAGTATAGAGGCTTGGGACAGGGGCTCACCCCTCCACTTT | CASSIEAWDRGSPLHF
TRBJ1-6 | . | . | TRBV6-5 | TGTGCCAGCAGTTACTCGACGGTGACGGGACCCCTCCACTTT | CASSYSTVTGPLHF
TRBJ2-2 | . | . | TRBV11-1 | TGTGCCAGCAGCTTGAACAGAGTGAACACCGGGGAGCTGTTTTTT | CASSLNRVNTGELFF
TRBJ1-1 | . | once | TRBV29-1 | TGCAGCTTACGCGGGGCGGGAACTGAAGCTTTCTTT | CSLRGAGTEAFF
TRBJ1-6 | . | few | TRBV7-8 | TGTGCCAGCAGCCTGCGCCTACAGGGCTATAATTCACCCCTCCACTTT | CASSLRLQGYNSPLHF
TRBJ2-7 | TRBD1 | . | TRBV13 | TGTGCCAGCAGCCTGGGACAGGTCTACGAGCAGTACTTC | CASSLGQVYEQYF
TRBJ2-3 | . | . | TRBV9 | TGTGCCAGCAGCCCTCGACTCGGGCAGGGAAGCCCAGATACGCAGTATTTT | CASSPRLGQGSPDTQYF
TRBJ1-2 | TRBD1 | . | TRBV5-8 | TGTGCCAGCAGCTTGGCCTTAAGACAGGGAGGCTATGGCTACACCTTC | CASSLALRQGGYGYTF
TRBJ2-6 | TRBD1 | . | TRBV7-6 | TGTGCCAGCAGGGGACAGACCTCTGGGGCCAACGTCCTGACTTTC | CASRGQTSGANVLTF
TRBJ1-1 | . | . | TRBV2 | TGTGCCAGCAGTGTACAGGGCCATGGGAACACTGAAGCTTTCTTT | CASSVQGHGNTEAFF
TRBJ2-3 | . | . | TRBV9 | TGTGCCAGCAGCCCCCAGATTCTTGCTACGCAGTATTTT | CASSPQILATQYF
TRBJ2-2 | . | few | TRBV5-1 | TGCGCCAGCAGCTTGGCTGAGGGATCCGGGGAGCTGTTTTTT | CASSLAEGSGELFF
TRBJ2-5 | . | . | TRBV11-2 | TGTGCCAGCAGCTTAGTTGGAGCCCCACAAGAGACCCAGTACTTC | CASSLVGAPQETQYF
TRBJ2-7 | TRBD1 | . | TRBV30 | TGTGCCTGGACCACAGGGGGACAGGGGACGAGGGAGCAGTACTTC | CAWTTGGQGTREQYF
TRBJ2-1 | . | . | TRBV2 | TGTGCCAGCAGTAAACTACGATCCTACAATGAGCAGTTCTTC | CASSKLRSYNEQFF
TRBJ1-2 | TRBD1 | . | TRBV27 | TGTGCCAGCACGGCTTGGGGGACAGGGTACCGAAATGCTAACTATGGCTACACCTTC | CASTAWGTGYRNANYGYTF
TRBJ1-1 | . | . | TRBV7-9 | TGTGCCAGCAGCGTCCATAACACTGAAGCTTTCTTT | CASSVHNTEAFF
TRBJ1-5 | . | once | TRBV2 | TGTGCCAGCAGGTACAGGGCAAACACTAATCAGCCCCAGCATTTT | CASRYRANTNQPQHF
TRBJ2-1 | TRBD2 | once | TRBV5-1 | TGCGCCAGCAGCTTGGCCTCTAGGCCAGCGGGGGGGGAGCAGTTCTTC | CASSLASRPAGGEQFF
TRBJ2-2 | . | . | TRBV6-5 | TGTGCCAGCAGATTCCGGGGGGCGGTCGGGGAGCTGTTTTTT | CASRFRGAVGELFF
TRBJ1-3 | . | . | TRBV7-2 | TGTGCCAGCACCTCAAGGGGGGGGCGCAGCTCTGGAAACACCATATATTTT | CASTSRGGRSSGNTIYF
TRBJ2-1 | . | . | TRBV5-4 | TGTGCCAGCAGCTTGGGGAGGCCCGAGCAGTTCTTC | CASSLGRPEQFF
TRBJ1-1 | . | . | TRBV7-9 | TGTGCCAGCAGACACCCGGGGGGCGCTGAAGCTTTCTTT | CASRHPGGAEAFF
TRBJ1-4 | . | . | TRBV13 | TGTGCCAGCAGCATCCTCGCAGGGAAGGGTGAAGAAAAACTGTTTTTT | CASSILAGKGEEKLFF
TRBJ1-1 | . | . | TRBV7-2 | TGTGCCAGCAGCGCCGGGGATTTGGCTTTCTTT | CASSAGDLAFF
TRBJ1-1 | TRBD1 | . | TRBV5-1 | TGCGCCAGCAGCTTCACAGGGGAGAGGGCTTTCTTT | CASSFTGERAFF
TRBJ2-5 | . | . | TRBV10-3 | TGTGCCATCAAATTGGGGGCGGGGGTTCAAGAGACCCAGTACTTC | CAIKLGAGVQETQYF
TRBJ1-1 | . | once | TRBV7-8 | TGTGCCAGCAGCTTAAAGTTGGGGCTCTGGGGGAACACTGAAGCTTTCTTT | CASSLKLGLWGNTEAFF
TRBJ1-2 | . | . | TRBV4-1 | TGCGCCAGCAGCCCGGGACTTAACTATGGCTACACCTTC | CASSPGLNYGYTF
TRBJ1-2 | TRBD1 | . | TRBV29-1 | TGCAGCGTTGGGACAGGGTACTATGGCTACACCTTC | CSVGTGYYGYTF
TRBJ1-2 | . | . | TRBV5-4 | TGTGCCAGCAGCTTGGTCGCGGAGAGGGGCTACACCTTC | CASSLVAERGYTF
TRBJ1-2 | . | . | TRBV7-9 | TGTGCCAGCAGTCCCCTTAGAGGCTACACCTTC | CASSPLRGYTF
TRBJ1-4 | . | . | TRBV14 | TGTGCCAGCAGCCAATACAGGGACAATGAAAAACTGTTTTTT | CASSQYRDNEKLFF
TRBJ1-2 | . | . | TRBV2 | TGTGCCAGCATGTGGGTACAGGTTGAAGGCTACACCTTC | CASMWVQVEGYTF
TRBJ1-4 | . | once | TRBV30 | TGTGCCTGGGATGGGGGAGGCCGTGAAAAACTGTTTTTT | CAWDGGGREKLFF
TRBJ2-7 | TRBD2 | few | TRBV6-1 | TGTGCCAGCAGTGACACCCAAAAACTAGCGGGGGGGCTCGAGCAGTACTTC | CASSDTQKLAGGLEQYF
TRBJ1-5 | . | . | TRBV18 | TGTGCCAGCTCGCGGCAAGAATATAGCAATCAGCCCCAGCATTTT | CASSRQEYSNQPQHF
TRBJ1-6 | . | few | TRBV18 | TGTGCCAGTCCAGGGTTGGGGAATTCACCCCTCCACTTT | CASPGLGNSPLHF
TRBJ1-1 | . | . | TRBV18 | TGTGCCAGCTCACCAGACATGAACACTGAAGCTTTCTTT | CASSPDMNTEAFF
TRBJ2-4 | . | once | TRBV9 | TGTGCCAGTTGTTCTGGCCTAGCCAAAAACATTCAGTACTTC | CASCSGLAKNIQYF
TRBJ1-2 | . | . | TRBV5-1 | TGCGCCAGCCACACAGTGGGAGCTGAGGGCTACACCTTC | CASHTVGAEGYTF
TRBJ2-7 | . | once | TRBV30 | TGTGCCTGGAGTTTCGCGGGGGAGCAGTACTTC | CAWSFAGEQYF